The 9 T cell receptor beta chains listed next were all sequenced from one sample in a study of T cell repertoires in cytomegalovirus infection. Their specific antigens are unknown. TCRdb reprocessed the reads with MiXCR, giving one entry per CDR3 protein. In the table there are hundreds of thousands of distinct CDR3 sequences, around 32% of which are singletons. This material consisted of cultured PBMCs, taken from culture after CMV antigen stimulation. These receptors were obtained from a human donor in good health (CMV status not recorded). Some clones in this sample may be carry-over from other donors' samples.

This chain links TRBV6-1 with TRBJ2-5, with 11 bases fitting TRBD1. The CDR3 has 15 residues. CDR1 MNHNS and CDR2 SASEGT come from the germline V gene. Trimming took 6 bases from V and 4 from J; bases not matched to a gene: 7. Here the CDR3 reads CASSSEGQGGETQYF. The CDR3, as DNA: TGTGCCAGCAGCTCAGAGGGACAGGGGGGAGAGACCCAGTACTTC.

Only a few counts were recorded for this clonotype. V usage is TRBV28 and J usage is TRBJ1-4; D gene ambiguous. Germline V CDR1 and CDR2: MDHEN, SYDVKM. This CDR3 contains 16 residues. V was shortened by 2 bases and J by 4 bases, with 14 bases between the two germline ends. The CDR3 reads CASSLAGRAINEKLFF. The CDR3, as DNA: TGTGCCAGCAGTTTAGCGGGAAGGGCCATTAATGAAAAACTGTTTTTT.

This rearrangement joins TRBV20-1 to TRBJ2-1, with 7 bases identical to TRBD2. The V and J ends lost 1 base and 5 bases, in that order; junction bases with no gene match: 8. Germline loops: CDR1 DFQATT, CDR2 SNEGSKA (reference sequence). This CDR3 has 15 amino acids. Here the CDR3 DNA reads TGCAGTGCTAGAGGGGCTAGCGGATATAACAATGAGCAGTTCTTC. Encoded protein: CSARGASGYNNEQFF.

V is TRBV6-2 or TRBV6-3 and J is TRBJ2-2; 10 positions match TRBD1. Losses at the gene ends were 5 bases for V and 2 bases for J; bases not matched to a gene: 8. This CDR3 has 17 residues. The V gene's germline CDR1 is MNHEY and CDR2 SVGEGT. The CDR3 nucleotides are TGTGCCAGCAGTAGCCCGAGACAGGGGGCAAACACCGGGGAGCTGTTTTTT. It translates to CASSSPRQGANTGELFF.

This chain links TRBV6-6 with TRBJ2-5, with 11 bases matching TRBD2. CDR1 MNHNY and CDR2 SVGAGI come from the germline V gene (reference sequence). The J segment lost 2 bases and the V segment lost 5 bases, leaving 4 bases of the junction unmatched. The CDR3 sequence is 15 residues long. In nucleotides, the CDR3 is TGTGCCAGCAGTGACGGGACTAGCGGACAAGAGACCCAGTACTTC. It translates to CASSDGTSGQETQYF.

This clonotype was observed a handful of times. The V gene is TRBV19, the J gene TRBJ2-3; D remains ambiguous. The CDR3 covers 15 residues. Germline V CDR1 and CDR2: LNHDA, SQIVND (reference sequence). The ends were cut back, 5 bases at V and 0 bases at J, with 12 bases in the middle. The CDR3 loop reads CASSAWYTSTDTQYF. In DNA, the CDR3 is TGTGCCAGTAGTGCCTGGTACACCAGCACAGATACGCAGTATTTT. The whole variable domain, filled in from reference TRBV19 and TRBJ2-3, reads DGGITQSPKYLFRKEGQNVTLSCEQNLNHDAMYWYRQDPGQGLRLIYYSQIVNDFQKGDIAEGYSVSREKKESFPLTVTSAQKNPTAFYLCASSAWYTSTDTQYFGPGTRLTVL.

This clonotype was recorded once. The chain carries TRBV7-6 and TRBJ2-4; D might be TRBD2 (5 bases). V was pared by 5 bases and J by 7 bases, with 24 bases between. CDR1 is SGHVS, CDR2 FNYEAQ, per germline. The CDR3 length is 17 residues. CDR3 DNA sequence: TGTGCCAGCAGCGCAGGACTCCTGGGCAGACCGAATAACATTCAGTACTTC. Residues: CASSAGLLGRPNNIQYF.

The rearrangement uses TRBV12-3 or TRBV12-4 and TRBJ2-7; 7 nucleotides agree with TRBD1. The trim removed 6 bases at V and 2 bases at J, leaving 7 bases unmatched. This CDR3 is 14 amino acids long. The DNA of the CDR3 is TGTGCCAGCAGGCGAGGGACAGAGACCTACGAGCAGTACTTC. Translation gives CASRRGTETYEQYF.

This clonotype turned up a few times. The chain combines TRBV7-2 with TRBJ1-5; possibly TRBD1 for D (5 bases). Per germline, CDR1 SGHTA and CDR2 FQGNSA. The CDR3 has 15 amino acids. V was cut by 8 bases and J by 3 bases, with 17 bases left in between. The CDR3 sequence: CASAWMGGNNQPQHF. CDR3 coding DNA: TGTGCCAGCGCCTGGATGGGGGGAAACAATCAGCCCCAGCATTTT.